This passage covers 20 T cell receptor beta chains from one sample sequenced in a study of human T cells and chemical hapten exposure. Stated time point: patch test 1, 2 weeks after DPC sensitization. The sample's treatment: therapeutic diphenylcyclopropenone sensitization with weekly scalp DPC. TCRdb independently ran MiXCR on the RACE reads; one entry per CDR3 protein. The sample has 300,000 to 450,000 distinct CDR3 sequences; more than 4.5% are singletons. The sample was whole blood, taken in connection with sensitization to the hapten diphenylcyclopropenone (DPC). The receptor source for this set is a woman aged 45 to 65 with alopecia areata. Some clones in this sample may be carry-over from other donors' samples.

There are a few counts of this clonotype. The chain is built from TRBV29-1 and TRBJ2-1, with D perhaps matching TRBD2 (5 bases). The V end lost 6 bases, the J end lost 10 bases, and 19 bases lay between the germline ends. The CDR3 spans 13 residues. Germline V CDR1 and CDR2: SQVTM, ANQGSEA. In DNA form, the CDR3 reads TGCAGCGTAGACCACCTGAGGGCGCGGGAGCAGTTCTTC. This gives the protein CSVDHLRAREQFF.

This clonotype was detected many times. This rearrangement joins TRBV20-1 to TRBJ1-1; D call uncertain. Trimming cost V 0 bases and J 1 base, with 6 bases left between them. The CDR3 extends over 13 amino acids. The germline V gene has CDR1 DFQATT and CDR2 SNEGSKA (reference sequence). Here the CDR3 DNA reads TGCAGTGCTAGAGATTGGGGGAACACTGAAGCTTTCTTT. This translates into CSARDWGNTEAFF.

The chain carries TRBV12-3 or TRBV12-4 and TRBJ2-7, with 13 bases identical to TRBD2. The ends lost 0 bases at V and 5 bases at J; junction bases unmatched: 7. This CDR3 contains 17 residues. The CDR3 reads CASSLATSGREADEQYF. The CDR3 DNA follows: TGTGCCAGCAGTTTAGCAACTAGCGGGAGGGAAGCGGACGAGCAGTACTTC.

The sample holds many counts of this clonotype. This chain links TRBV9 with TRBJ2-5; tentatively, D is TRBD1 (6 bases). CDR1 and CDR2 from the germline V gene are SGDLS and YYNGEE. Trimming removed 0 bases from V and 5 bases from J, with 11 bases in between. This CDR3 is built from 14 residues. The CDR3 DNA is TGTGCCAGCAGCGTAGGGGGGCGCGGGGAGACCCAGTACTTC. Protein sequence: CASSVGGRGETQYF.

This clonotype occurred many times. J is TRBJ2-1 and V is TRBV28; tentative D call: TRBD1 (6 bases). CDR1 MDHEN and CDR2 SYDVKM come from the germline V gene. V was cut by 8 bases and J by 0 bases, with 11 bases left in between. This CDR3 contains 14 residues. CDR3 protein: CASSTGFSYNEQFF. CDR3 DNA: TGTGCCAGCTCAACAGGGTTCTCCTACAATGAGCAGTTCTTC.

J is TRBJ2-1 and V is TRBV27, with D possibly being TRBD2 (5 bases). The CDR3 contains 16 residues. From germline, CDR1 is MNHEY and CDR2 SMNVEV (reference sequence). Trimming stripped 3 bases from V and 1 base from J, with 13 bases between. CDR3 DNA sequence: TGTGCCAGCAGTTTGGGAGCGTACGCTTCCTACAATGAGCAGTTCTTC. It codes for CASSLGAYASYNEQFF.

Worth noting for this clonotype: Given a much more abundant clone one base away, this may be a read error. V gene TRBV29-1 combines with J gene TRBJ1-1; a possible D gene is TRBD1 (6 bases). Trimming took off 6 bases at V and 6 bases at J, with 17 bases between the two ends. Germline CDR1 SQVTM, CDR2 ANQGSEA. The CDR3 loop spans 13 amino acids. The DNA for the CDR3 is TGCAGCGTCGCGAACGGGGGCAACTCTGAAGCTTTCTTT. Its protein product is CSVANGGNSEAFF.

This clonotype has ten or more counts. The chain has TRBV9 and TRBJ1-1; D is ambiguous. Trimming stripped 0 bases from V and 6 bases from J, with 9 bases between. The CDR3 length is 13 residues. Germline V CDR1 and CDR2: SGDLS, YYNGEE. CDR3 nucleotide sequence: TGTGCCAGCAGCGTAGATAGGGCCTCTGAAGCTTTCTTT. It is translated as CASSVDRASEAFF.

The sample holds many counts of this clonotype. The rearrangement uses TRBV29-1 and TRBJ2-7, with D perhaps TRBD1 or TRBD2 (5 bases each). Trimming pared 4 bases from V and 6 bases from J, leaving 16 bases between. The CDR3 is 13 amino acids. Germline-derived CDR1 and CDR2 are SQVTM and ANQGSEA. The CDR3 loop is CSVAGTRWGEQYF. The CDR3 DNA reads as TGCAGCGTTGCCGGGACCCGGTGGGGCGAGCAGTACTTC.

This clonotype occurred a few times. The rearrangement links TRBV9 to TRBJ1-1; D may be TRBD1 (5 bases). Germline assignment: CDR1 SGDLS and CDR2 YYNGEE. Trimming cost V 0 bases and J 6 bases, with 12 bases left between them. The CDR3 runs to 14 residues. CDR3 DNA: TGTGCCAGCAGCGTAGCCGGGGCTGGGTCTGAAGCTTTCTTT. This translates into CASSVAGAGSEAFF.

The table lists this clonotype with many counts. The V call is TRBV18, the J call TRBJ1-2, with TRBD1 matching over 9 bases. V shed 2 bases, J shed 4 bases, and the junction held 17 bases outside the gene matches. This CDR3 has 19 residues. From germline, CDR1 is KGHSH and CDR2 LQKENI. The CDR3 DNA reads TGTGCCAGCTCACCAACGCGCCTTAATCGGGACAGGGTACTCTATGGCTACACCTTC. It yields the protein CASSPTRLNRDRVLYGYTF.

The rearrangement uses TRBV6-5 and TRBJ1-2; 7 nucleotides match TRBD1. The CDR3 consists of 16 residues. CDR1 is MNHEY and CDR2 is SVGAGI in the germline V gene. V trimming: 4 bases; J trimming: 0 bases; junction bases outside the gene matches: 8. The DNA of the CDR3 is TGTGCCAGCAGTTCCCCCCGACAGGGCCCTAACTATGGCTACACCTTC. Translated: CASSSPRQGPNYGYTF.

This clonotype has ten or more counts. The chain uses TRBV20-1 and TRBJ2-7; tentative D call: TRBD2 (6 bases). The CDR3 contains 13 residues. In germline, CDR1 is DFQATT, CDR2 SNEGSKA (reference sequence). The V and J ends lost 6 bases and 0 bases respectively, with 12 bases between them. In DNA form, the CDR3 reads TGCAGTGCGAGGAGGGGTCTCTCCTACGAGCAGTACTTC. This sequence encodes CSARRGLSYEQYF.

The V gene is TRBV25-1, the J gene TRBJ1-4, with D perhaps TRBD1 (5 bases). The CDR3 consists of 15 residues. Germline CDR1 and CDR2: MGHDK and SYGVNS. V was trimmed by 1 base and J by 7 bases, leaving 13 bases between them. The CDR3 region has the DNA TGTGCCAGCAGTGAATCCGGGCAGGGAGGTGAAAAACTGTTTTTT. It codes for CASSESGQGGEKLFF.

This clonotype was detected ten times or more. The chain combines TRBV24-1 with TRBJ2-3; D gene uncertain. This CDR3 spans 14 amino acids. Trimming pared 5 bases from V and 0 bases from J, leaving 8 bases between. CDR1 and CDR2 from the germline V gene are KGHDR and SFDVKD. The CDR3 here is CATSGLGSTDTQYF. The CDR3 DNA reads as TGTGCCACCAGTGGCCTTGGTAGCACAGATACGCAGTATTTT.

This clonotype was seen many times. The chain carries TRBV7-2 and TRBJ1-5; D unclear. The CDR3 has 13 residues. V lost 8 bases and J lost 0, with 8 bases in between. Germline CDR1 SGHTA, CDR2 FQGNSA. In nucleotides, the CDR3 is TGTGCCAGCGGAGGGTATAGCAATCAGCCCCAGCATTTT. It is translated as CASGGYSNQPQHF.

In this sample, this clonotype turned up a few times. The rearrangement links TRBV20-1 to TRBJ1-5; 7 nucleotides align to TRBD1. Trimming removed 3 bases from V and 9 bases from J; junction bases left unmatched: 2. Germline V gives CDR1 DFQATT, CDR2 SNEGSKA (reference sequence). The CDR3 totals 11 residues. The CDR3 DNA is TGCAGTGCTAGCCAGGGGGGGCCCCAGCATTTT. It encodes CSASQGGPQHF.

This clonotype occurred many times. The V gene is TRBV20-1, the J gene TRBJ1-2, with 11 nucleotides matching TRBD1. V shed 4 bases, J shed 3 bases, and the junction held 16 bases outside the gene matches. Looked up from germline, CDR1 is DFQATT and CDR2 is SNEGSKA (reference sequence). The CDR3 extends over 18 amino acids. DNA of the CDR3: TGCAGTGCTAATTCCGGCCGGGACAGGGGGATTCCTTACTATGGCTACACCTTC. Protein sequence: CSANSGRDRGIPYYGYTF.

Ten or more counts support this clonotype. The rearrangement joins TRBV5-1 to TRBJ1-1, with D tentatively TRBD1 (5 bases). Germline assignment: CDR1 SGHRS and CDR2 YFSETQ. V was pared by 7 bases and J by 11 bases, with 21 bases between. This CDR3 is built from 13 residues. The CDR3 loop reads CASSHGREGRAFF. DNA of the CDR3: TGCGCCAGCTCTCACGGCAGGGAGGGGCGGGCTTTCTTT.

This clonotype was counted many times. The CDR3 DNA sequence: TGCGCCAGCAGCCCCTCGGCTCTAGCGGGCCAAGATACGCAGTATTTT. Protein sequence: CASSPSALAGQDTQYF. The V gene is TRBV5-1, the J gene TRBJ2-3, with TRBD2 matching over 8 bases. This CDR3 has 16 amino acids. Looked up from germline, CDR1 is SGHRS and CDR2 is YFSETQ. V dropped 4 bases and J dropped 5; count of bases not matched to a gene: 12.